This note documents a single T cell receptor beta chain sequence. Its antigen is not identified. This entry comes from a study of cytomegalovirus exposure and HLA in healthy donors. Primers included in the PCR were 60 Vbeta and 13 Jbeta primers. Generated by immunoSEQ multiplex PCR, the TCRdb table keeps only in-frame clones and is missing some. There are roughly 200,000 clones in the sample; roughly four fifths occur only once, and about 3% lies in the top ten. This CDR3 region has 14 residues. Between the trimmed V and J ends, which lost 0 bases and 6 bases, there was a span of 9 bases. Germline CDR1 MNHNY, CDR2 SVGAGI (reference sequence). Study-level findings and limits: Excluded were some V segments that proved indistinguishable, including TRBV6-2 and TRBV6-3. Several of the most significant clusters were apparently associated with common viral pathogens in a later analysis. A later analysis found most CMV-associated TCR beta chains apparently HLA-restricted. Reportedly, TCR beta sequences accurately predicted HLA-A and HLA-B alleles in most subjects.

J is TRBJ1-5 and V is TRBV6-6; weak D call: TRBD1 (5 bases). The receptor comes from a middle-aged woman in good health and CMV-seronegative. Input material: PBMCs. The CDR3 protein is CASSYSGGVQPQHF. CDR3 in DNA: TGTGCCAGCAGTTACTCGGGGGGGGTTCAGCCCCAGCATTTT.